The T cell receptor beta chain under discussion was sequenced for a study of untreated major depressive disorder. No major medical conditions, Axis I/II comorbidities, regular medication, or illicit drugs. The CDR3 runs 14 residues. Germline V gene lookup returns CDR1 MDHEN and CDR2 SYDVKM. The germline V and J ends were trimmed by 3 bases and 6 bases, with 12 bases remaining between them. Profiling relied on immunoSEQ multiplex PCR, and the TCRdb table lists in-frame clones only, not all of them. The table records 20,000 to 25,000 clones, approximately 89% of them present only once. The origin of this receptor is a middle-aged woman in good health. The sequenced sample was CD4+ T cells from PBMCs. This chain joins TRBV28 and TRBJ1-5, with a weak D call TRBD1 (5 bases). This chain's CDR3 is CASSLAGDSQPQHF. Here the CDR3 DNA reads TGTGCCAGCAGTTTGGCGGGGGATAGTCAGCCCCAGCATTTT.